The clone carrying this T cell receptor (beta chain) has more than one count but fewer than ten. Its matching antigen is unknown. The data originate from a study of T cell repertoires in cytomegalovirus infection. Study context: Recently identified HLA-C-restricted CMV epitopes were used, and well-studied HLA-B-restricted CMV epitopes were used as well. Public TCR beta signature analysis indicated the presence of both CMV infection and matching HLA type.

One entry per CDR3 protein, called by TCRdb with MiXCR from the reads. Of about 700,000 distinct CDR3 sequences listed, approximately 33% are singletons. Findings and caveats of the study: There were carriers of CMV plus the relevant HLA, and cumulative public TCR beta family frequency identified them. The response measured ex vivo was dominated by TCR beta clonotypes (HLA-C-restricted and CMV-specific).

The CDR3 loop spans 13 amino acids. The V end lost 4 bases, the J end lost 12 bases, and 16 bases lay between the germline ends. The V gene's germline CDR1 is MGHRA and CDR2 YSYEKL. V gene TRBV4-1 combines with J gene TRBJ2-1; D tentatively reads TRBD1 or TRBD2 (5 bases each). The starting material was cultured PBMCs, obtained from culture after CMV antigen stimulation. This sequence originates from a human donor in good health (CMV status not recorded). Some clones in this sample may be carry-over from other donors' samples. The CDR3 reads CASSPVGVGGQFF. The CDR3 bases are TGCGCCAGCAGCCCGGTAGGGGTTGGGGGGCAGTTCTTC.